Listed here are 10 T cell receptor beta chains from one sample, sequenced in a study of blood T cell repertoires in COVID-19. TCRdb's copy holds only in-frame clones and misses some; the assay was immunoSEQ multiplex PCR. Here the sample spans tens of thousands of clones, more than 70% being singletons. The sequenced sample consisted of peripheral blood. These receptors originate from a man aged 45-60 years with active COVID-19.

This sequence joins TRBV4-2 and TRBJ2-5; TRBD1 agrees at 7 bases. Germline values: CDR1 LGHNA, CDR2 YNFKEQ. This CDR3 spans 18 amino acids. With V trimmed by 4 bases and J by 0 bases, 14 bases remained unmatched. The CDR3 loop is CASSPLGTALDYQETQYF. Here the CDR3 DNA reads TGTGCCAGCAGCCCCTTAGGGACAGCCTTGGATTACCAAGAGACCCAGTACTTC.

This chain links TRBV27 with TRBJ1-6, with 10 bases aligning to TRBD1. The junction had 13 bases not matched to a gene; V was cut back by 6 bases and J by 8 bases. The germline V gene has CDR1 MNHEY and CDR2 SMNVEV (reference sequence). The CDR3 covers 17 residues. The CDR3 nucleotides are TGTGCCAGCAGGTCGGGGACAGGGGCCCGGATGGATTCACCCCTCCACTTT. Amino acids: CASRSGTGARMDSPLHF.

This chain uses TRBV20-1 with TRBJ2-4; 7 nucleotides match TRBD2. The CDR3 consists of 14 residues. Losses at the gene ends were 3 bases for V and 7 bases for J; bases not matched to a gene: 9. Per germline, CDR1 DFQATT and CDR2 SNEGSKA (reference sequence). As DNA, the CDR3 is TGCAGTGCTAGTTCCGCGGGAGATTGGAACATTCAGTACTTC. The encoded protein is CSASSAGDWNIQYF.

This chain uses TRBV4-2 with TRBJ2-7; 13 positions match TRBD2. V was clipped by 1 base and J by 7 bases; unmatched bases: 10. This CDR3 is 17 amino acids long. Germline CDR1 and CDR2: LGHNA and YNFKEQ. CDR3 sequence: CASSQAAELAGGREQYF. CDR3 nucleotides: TGTGCCAGCAGCCAAGCGGCGGAACTAGCGGGAGGGAGGGAGCAGTACTTC.

V is TRBV7-3 and J is TRBJ2-1; 10 bases fit TRBD1. V was clipped by 3 bases and J by 1 base; unmatched bases: 0. Per germline, CDR1 SGHTA and CDR2 FQGTGA. The CDR3 contains 15 residues. CDR3 DNA sequence: TGTGCCAGCAGCTTGGACAGGGGGTCCTACAATGAGCAGTTCTTC. Translated: CASSLDRGSYNEQFF.

Concerning this clone itself: A junction boundary mismatches the germline segment, possibly from a read error. The rearrangement links TRBV7-2 to TRBJ2-5, with TRBD1 matching 9 bases. This CDR3 spans 14 amino acids. Germline-derived CDR1 and CDR2 are SGHTA and FQGNSA. The CDR3 region has the DNA TGTGCCAGCAGCCTAGCAGGACAGGGGGAGACCCAGTACTTC. This gives the protein CASSLAGQGETQYF.

The rearrangement links TRBV7-9 to TRBJ2-5, with TRBD2 matching 8 bases. Germline V gives CDR1 SEHNR, CDR2 FQNEAQ (reference sequence). The V segment lost 5 bases and the J segment 4 bases; nucleotides outside the gene matches: 9. The length of the CDR3 is 15 residues. The CDR3 coding sequence is TGTGCCAGCAGCCCACAGCGGGGGTATGGAGAGACCCAGTACTTC. Protein sequence: CASSPQRGYGETQYF.

The rearrangement uses TRBV7-3 and TRBJ1-2; weak D call: TRBD1 (6 bases). The CDR3 runs to 15 residues. The germline V and J ends were trimmed by 1 base and 2 bases, with 11 bases remaining between them. From germline, CDR1 is SGHTA and CDR2 FQGTGA. CDR3 nucleotides: TGTGCCAGCAGCTTAAGCGGGGGGCAGAACTATGGCTACACCTTC. This translates into CASSLSGGQNYGYTF.

V and J are TRBV5-1 and TRBJ2-5; 8 bases map to TRBD1. Germline CDR1 and CDR2: SGHRS and YFSETQ. Germline trimming cut 0 bases from V and 3 bases from J; bases unmatched to any gene: 4. The CDR3 runs 15 residues. This CDR3 reads CASSLDPTGEETQYF. CDR3 DNA: TGCGCCAGCAGCTTGGATCCGACAGGGGAAGAGACCCAGTACTTC.

This chain joins TRBV10-3 and TRBJ1-1; D may be TRBD1 (5 bases). Trimming shortened V by 2 bases and J by 11 bases, and 15 bases separated the two germline ends. Germline-derived CDR1 and CDR2 are ENHRY and SYGVKD. CDR3 length: 13 residues. CDR3 DNA sequence: TGTGCCATCAGTGAGCCTGGGGGACTTGAGGCTTTCTTT. It yields the protein CAISEPGGLEAFF.